What follows are 20 T cell receptor beta chains derived from one specimen sequenced in a study of blood T cell repertoires in COVID-19. The repertoire was sequenced with immunoSEQ multiplex PCR; TCRdb's copy has only in-frame clones and lacks some. The sample lists 150,000 to 200,000 clones; 85% to 95% were seen once. Sequenced sample: peripheral blood. These receptors all stem from a woman in her sixties with COVID-19, enrolled during active disease.

The chain is built from TRBV12-5 and TRBJ1-2; tentative D call: TRBD1 (6 bases). CDR1 is LGHNT and CDR2 is FRNRAP in the germline V gene. The CDR3 loop spans 14 amino acids. The V end was cut by 4 bases, the J end by 7 bases, with 16 bases between. The CDR3 coding sequence is TGTGCTAGTGGTTCCGGACAGTCCAATTCTGGCTACACCTTC. Translating gives CASGSGQSNSGYTF. Combining the CDR3 with reference TRBV12-5 and TRBJ1-2 gives the whole variable domain DARVTQTPRHKVTEMGQEVTMRCQPILGHNTVFWYRQTMMQGLELLAYFRNRAPLDDSGMPKDRFSAEMPDATLATLKIQPSEPRDSAVYFCASGSGQSNSGYTFGSGTRLTVV.

The chain links TRBV11-2 to TRBJ2-7; 7 nucleotides match TRBD2. The length of the CDR3 is 11 residues. V was pared by 5 bases and J by 6 bases, with 1 base of the junction left unmatched. Germline V lookup: CDR1 SGHAT, CDR2 FQNNGV. CDR3 amino acids: CASSGGGEQYF. In DNA form, the CDR3 reads TGTGCCAGCAGCGGGGGGGGCGAGCAGTACTTC.

V and J are TRBV4-2 and TRBJ1-2; maybe TRBD1 (5 bases). CDR3 length: 14 residues. CDR1 and CDR2 from the germline V gene are LGHNA and YNFKEQ. V was cut by 0 bases and J by 4 bases, with 9 bases left in between. CDR3 amino acids: CASSQDDSLYGYTF. DNA of the CDR3: TGTGCCAGCAGCCAAGATGACAGCCTCTATGGCTACACCTTC.

Only a few counts were recorded for this clone. The chain uses TRBV19 and TRBJ1-2; D is unclear. Deletions cut 6 bases from V and 4 bases from J, with 15 bases between. The CDR3 covers 14 residues. Germline-derived CDR1 and CDR2 are LNHDA and SQIVND (reference sequence). CDR3: CASRLNSLLYGYTF. CDR3 DNA: TGTGCCAGTAGGTTAAACAGCCTCCTCTATGGCTACACCTTC.

The chain combines TRBV9 with TRBJ1-4, with D unresolved. V lost 3 bases and J lost 8, with 5 bases in between. Germline V CDR1 and CDR2: SGDLS, YYNGEE. The CDR3 totals 11 residues. The CDR3, as DNA: TGTGCCAGCAGCGGCGGGGAAAAACTGTTTTTT. This sequence encodes CASSGGEKLFF.

The J gene is TRBJ1-5, the V gene TRBV7-8, with D tentatively TRBD1 (5 bases). The CDR3 extends over 14 amino acids. The germline gives CDR1 SGHVS, CDR2 FQNEAQ. With 1 base removed from V and 5 bases from J, the gap between germline ends came to 9 bases. CDR3 nucleotide sequence: TGTGCCAGCAGCTTAGAGGGGAGGGATCAGCCCCAGCATTTT. Protein: CASSLEGRDQPQHF.

The chain carries TRBV21-1 and TRBJ2-6; the tabulated D call, TRBD2, remains unverified against the DNA. TRBV21-1 is described as a pseudogene. This CDR3 region has 17 residues. CDR3 bases: TGTGCCAGCAGTAACGGGACGGAGGGCTCTGGGGCCAACGTCCTGACTTTC. As protein: CASSNGTEGSGANVLTF.

V is TRBV19 and J is TRBJ1-6; 8 bases agree with TRBD1. The CDR3 covers 18 residues. CDR1 is LNHDA, CDR2 SQIVND, per germline (reference sequence). J gave up 1 base and V 8 bases, and 13 bases lay outside the gene matches. The DNA for the CDR3 is TGTGCCAGTGGGGACAGGCAATATGGGAGTTCCTATAATTCACCCCTCCACTTT. Translating it yields CASGDRQYGSSYNSPLHF.

The gene calls are TRBV7-6 and TRBJ2-1; 9 nucleotides line up with TRBD2. Germline V gene data show CDR1 as SGHVS and CDR2 as FNYEAQ. V lost 4 bases and J lost 3; bases outside the gene matches: 7. The CDR3 spans 16 residues. In nucleotides, the CDR3 is TGTGCCAGCAGCTCCTCGCCTAGCGGGGACTACAATGAGCAGTTCTTC. It translates to CASSSSPSGDYNEQFF. The full variable domain, with the rest looked up from reference TRBV7-6 and TRBJ2-1, is GAGVSQSPRYKVTKRGQDVALRCDPISGHVSLYWYRQALGQGPEFLTYFNYEAQQDKSGLPNDRFSAERPEGSISTLTIQRTEQRDSAMYRCASSSSPSGDYNEQFFGPGTRLTVL.

The CDR3, as DNA: TGTGCCAGCTCACCGATGCCAGGGGGCAAGTCTTCTGGAAACACCATATATTTT. Translation: CASSPMPGGKSSGNTIYF. This chain uses TRBV18 with TRBJ1-3, with 8 nucleotides matching TRBD1. Germline V gives CDR1 KGHSH, CDR2 LQKENI. J lost 1 base, V lost 3 bases, and 11 bases had no gene match. The CDR3 extends over 18 amino acids. The full variable domain, with the rest looked up from reference TRBV18 and TRBJ1-3, is NAGVMQNPRHLVRRRGQEARLRCSPMKGHSHVYWYRQLPEEGLKFMVYLQKENIIDESGMPKERFSAEFPKEGPSILRIQQVVRGDSAAYFCASSPMPGGKSSGNTIYFGEGSWLTVV.

V gene TRBV7-2 combines with J gene TRBJ1-4; D is unclear. The CDR3 totals 15 residues. V lost 1 base and J 4 bases, leaving 10 bases between the germline ends. Germline values: CDR1 SGHTA, CDR2 FQGNSA. The CDR3 protein is CASSLGAGVNEKLFF. The CDR3, as DNA: TGTGCCAGCAGCTTAGGAGCGGGAGTTAATGAAAAACTGTTTTTT.

This clone has a single count. The rearrangement uses TRBV19 and TRBJ1-4; 7 bases fit TRBD1. This CDR3 spans 18 amino acids. CDR1 and CDR2 (germline): LNHDA, SQIVND (reference sequence). V lost 4 bases, J lost 1 base, and 12 bases stayed unmatched. This chain's CDR3 is CASSTSQGNFGTNEKLFF. DNA for the CDR3: TGTGCCAGTAGTACTTCACAGGGGAATTTTGGAACTAATGAAAAACTGTTTTTT.

This chain links TRBV2 with TRBJ1-6; D is possibly TRBD1 (5 bases). CDR1 and CDR2 (germline): SNHLY, FYNNEI. The CDR3 is 15 amino acids. V was shortened by 4 bases and J by 7 bases, with 14 bases between the two germline ends. CDR3 residues: CASSGRRGGNSPLHF. As DNA, the CDR3 is TGTGCCAGCAGTGGTAGGAGGGGCGGGAATTCACCCCTCCACTTT.

Written as DNA, the CDR3 is TGTGCCAGCAGTAGACAGGCTAACTATGGCTACACCTTC. This sequence encodes CASSRQANYGYTF. This sequence joins TRBV12-3 or TRBV12-4 and TRBJ1-2, with D possibly being TRBD1 (6 bases). Trimming took off 5 bases at V and 0 bases at J, with 7 bases between the two ends. The CDR3 runs 13 residues.

The gene calls are TRBV5-1 and TRBJ1-1; 9 bases match TRBD1. With V trimmed by 2 bases and J by 4 bases, 9 bases remained unmatched. Germline V CDR1 and CDR2: SGHRS, YFSETQ. The CDR3 has 16 residues. CDR3: CASSLLQGAGLTEAFF. CDR3 DNA sequence: TGCGCCAGCAGCTTATTACAGGGGGCTGGACTCACTGAAGCTTTCTTT.

This chain links TRBV6-5 with TRBJ2-1, with a weak D call TRBD1 (5 bases). The CDR3 totals 14 residues. Germline V CDR1 and CDR2: MNHEY, SVGAGI. V lost 10 bases to trimming and J lost 0 bases, with 13 bases between them. CDR3 residues: CATSPTVSYNEQFF. CDR3 coding DNA: TGTGCCACCTCTCCGACAGTCTCCTACAATGAGCAGTTCTTC.

The chain has TRBV10-1 and TRBJ2-1, with a possible D match to TRBD1 (6 bases). The V end was cut by 8 bases, the J end by 0 bases, with 23 bases between. This CDR3 spans 18 amino acids. Germline CDR1 and CDR2: WNHNN and SYGVQD (reference sequence). CDR3 sequence (DNA): TGCGCCAGCCCTCATAAATACAGGGCTAGGAGCTCCTACAATGAGCAGTTCTTC. Translation: CASPHKYRARSSYNEQFF.

The V gene is TRBV30, the J gene TRBJ1-5; weak D call: TRBD1 (5 bases). The V end lost 0 bases, the J end lost 0 bases, and 9 bases lay between the germline ends. The CDR3 has 15 residues. Germline V gene lookup returns CDR1 GTSNPN and CDR2 SVGIG (reference sequence). CDR3 coding DNA: TGTGCCTGGAGTGTACAGGATTATAGCAATCAGCCCCAGCATTTT. Translating gives CAWSVQDYSNQPQHF.

This chain joins TRBV11-3 and TRBJ2-3; D unresolved. The CDR3 contains 13 residues. Deletions cut 9 bases from V and 2 bases from J, with 12 bases between. The germline V gene encodes CDR1 SGHNT and CDR2 YENEEA. The CDR3 bases are TGTGCCAGAGTGTCGTGCTACACAGATACGCAGTATTTT. It yields the protein CARVSCYTDTQYF.

The V and J genes are TRBV11-2 and TRBJ1-1; D gene ambiguous. V was clipped by 1 base and J by 0 bases, with 15 bases between them. Germline values: CDR1 SGHAT, CDR2 FQNNGV. This CDR3 is 17 amino acids long. Here the CDR3 DNA reads TGTGCCAGCAGCTTAGGGTCAAGATACTCTATGAACACTGAAGCTTTCTTT. Protein product: CASSLGSRYSMNTEAFF.